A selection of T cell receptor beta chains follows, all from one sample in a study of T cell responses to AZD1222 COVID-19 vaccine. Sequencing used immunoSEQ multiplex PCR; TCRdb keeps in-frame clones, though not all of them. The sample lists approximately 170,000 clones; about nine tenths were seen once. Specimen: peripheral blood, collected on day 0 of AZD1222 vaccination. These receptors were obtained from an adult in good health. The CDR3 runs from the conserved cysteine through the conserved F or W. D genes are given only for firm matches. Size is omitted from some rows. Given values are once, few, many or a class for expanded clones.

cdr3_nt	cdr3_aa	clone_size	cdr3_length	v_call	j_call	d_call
TGTGCCAGCAGGCGACAGGGGATCAATGAGCAGTTCTTC	CASRRQGINEQFF	once	13	TRBV12-3/TRBV12-4	TRBJ2-1	TRBD1
TGTGCCAGCAGCTTCCGTTCTAGCGGGCTTACCTACAATGAGCAGTTCTTC	CASSFRSSGLTYNEQFF	-	17	TRBV11-2	TRBJ2-1	TRBD2
TGTGCCAGTAGGAGGAGCGGAACAGATACGCAGTATTTT	CASRRSGTDTQYF	-	13	TRBV19	TRBJ2-3	-
TGTGCCAGCAGCCATTTGAACACTGAAGCTTTCTTT	CASSHLNTEAFF	few	12	TRBV6-5	TRBJ1-1	-
TGTGCCAGCAGTCCAATCGGGATTTTCCAGGGGTACACCTTC	CASSPIGIFQGYTF	-	14	TRBV27	TRBJ1-2	-
TGTGCCAGCAGTGTGGCGCAGTATAACACTGAAGCTTTCTTT	CASSVAQYNTEAFF	-	14	TRBV2	TRBJ1-1	-
TGCGCCAGCAGCCTCGTAGGGACAGGCGACACTGAAGCTTTCTTT	CASSLVGTGDTEAFF	-	15	TRBV5-1	TRBJ1-1	TRBD1
TGTGCCAGTAGTGCGACAGACTACGAGCAGTACTTC	CASSATDYEQYF	-	12	TRBV19	TRBJ2-7	-
TGTGCCAGCAGTGAACAGGGTTCTGGGGCCAACGTCCTGACTTTC	CASSEQGSGANVLTF	-	15	TRBV2	TRBJ2-6	-
TGTGCCTGGAGTGTCCTCTCCTATAATTCACCCCTCCACTTT	CAWSVLSYNSPLHF	-	14	TRBV30	TRBJ1-6	-
TGTGCCAGCACCCCAGACAGATATCAGCCCCAGCATTTT	CASTPDRYQPQHF	once	13	TRBV12-3/TRBV12-4	TRBJ1-5	-
TGTGCCAGCAGCTATCGGACTAGCGGGGACACAGATACGCAGTATTTT	CASSYRTSGDTDTQYF	-	16	TRBV4-2	TRBJ2-3	TRBD2
TGCGCCAGCAGCTTGGTAATAGCGGGCCCCCTAGGGACCCAGTACTTC	CASSLVIAGPLGTQYF	-	16	TRBV5-1	TRBJ2-5	TRBD2
TGTGCCAGCAGTAGAAGCGGGGGCGGTGAGACCCAGTACTTC	CASSRSGGGETQYF	-	14	TRBV2	TRBJ2-5	TRBD2
TGTGCCAGCAGTGAGGGGCGTGGGCAGGGGATACGTGGCTACACCTTC	CASSEGRGQGIRGYTF	once	16	TRBV2	TRBJ1-2	-
TGTGCCAGCATCCTCGGGGGGAACACTGAAGCTTTCTTT	CASILGGNTEAFF	once	13	TRBV19	TRBJ1-1	-
TGTGCCAGCAGCCTCGGACCGGGGAACCAGCCCCAGCATTTT	CASSLGPGNQPQHF	-	14	TRBV7-2	TRBJ1-5	-
TGTGCCTGGAGTCTAGGGGCTCACTATGGCTACACCTTC	CAWSLGAHYGYTF	-	13	TRBV30	TRBJ1-2	-
TGTGCCAGCAGCTTGGCATCGGGGAGGGAACAGCCCCAGCATTTT	CASSLASGREQPQHF	-	15	TRBV5-5	TRBJ1-5	-